The entry that follows covers one T cell receptor (beta chain) sequence. This specimen belongs to a study of T cell changes during pregnancy in multiple sclerosis. Germline lookup yields CDR1 SQVTM and CDR2 ANQGSEA. V was shortened by 7 bases and J by 3 bases, with 12 bases between the two germline ends. This CDR3 region has 12 residues. Method: immunoSEQ multiplex PCR; TCRdb's copy keeps in-frame clones and lacks some. Of about 75,000 clones in the sample, nearly 95% are singletons; the top ten hold approximately 0.15%. The chain combines TRBV29-1 with TRBJ1-1; a possible D gene is TRBD1 (5 bases). The sequences come from CD4+ T cells from peripheral blood mononuclear cells, collected after pregnancy. This receptor was obtained from a female donor with multiple sclerosis, enrolled in a pregnancy study. CDR3 bases: TGCAGCGCCGTAGGAGGGGACACTGAAGCTTTCTTT. Its protein is CSAVGGDTEAFF.